This TCR beta chain was captured in a study of T cells in Graves' hyperthyroidism and ophthalmopathy. Findings and caveats of the study: The majority of expanded thyroid clonotypes above 0.001 also appeared in blood.

Germline CDR1 MNHNS, CDR2 SASEGT. This CDR3 is 14 amino acids long. V was cut by 5 bases and J by 1 base, with 11 bases left in between. This clonotype was counted many times. Its antigen is undetermined. RNA transcripts yielded amplified TCR beta CDR3 regions. A first-round RT-PCR of the TCR CDR3 used the HTBI primer set. TCRdb called the multiplex PCR reads again in MiXCR, with one record for every CDR3 protein. Of a few hundred thousand distinct CDR3 sequences in the sample, more than 14% are singletons; the top ten hold around 20%. Ophthalmopathy cases met thresholds of Clinical Activity Score at least 3, NOSPECS grade at least 4 and duration under 3 months. Thyroid ultrasound, orbital computed tomography, clinical symptoms, and serum thyroxine and TRAb underpinned diagnoses.

Specimen: blood. This TCR came from a woman aged 25 to 45 with Graves' ophthalmopathy. The chain couples TRBV6-1 to TRBJ2-5, with D unresolved. CDR3 region: CASSYFGLQETQYF. CDR3 DNA: TGTGCCAGCAGTTACTTCGGTCTCCAAGAGACCCAGTACTTC.